This TCR beta chain was captured by sequencing in a study of cytotoxic CD8 clonotypes in ibrutinib-treated CLL. Study-level information: The authors obtained response samples at a median of approximately 12 months of treatment, range 6 to 36. Whole-study findings and limits: Before falling back toward baseline at progression, clonality had risen at the time of ibrutinib response.

The protocol was immunoSEQ multiplex PCR, while the TCRdb copy is restricted to in-frame clones and leaves out a portion. This table holds hundreds of thousands of clones, less than 75% found once. Turning to this clone: The antigen is not known.

V was clipped by 5 bases and J by 6 bases, with 23 bases between them. Germline V gene sequence: CDR1 SGHAT, CDR2 FQNNGV. The CDR3 has 16 amino acids. This specimen consisted of PBMCs, obtained after 24 months of ibrutinib treatment. The chain couples TRBV11-2 to TRBJ2-7; D perhaps matches TRBD2 (6 bases). The clonotype originates from a human donor with chronic lymphocytic leukemia. Written as DNA, the CDR3 is TGTGCCAGCAGCCCCCCTGGGGTTAGCGGAATTATCGAGCAGTACTTC. Translating gives CASSPPGVSGIIEQYF.